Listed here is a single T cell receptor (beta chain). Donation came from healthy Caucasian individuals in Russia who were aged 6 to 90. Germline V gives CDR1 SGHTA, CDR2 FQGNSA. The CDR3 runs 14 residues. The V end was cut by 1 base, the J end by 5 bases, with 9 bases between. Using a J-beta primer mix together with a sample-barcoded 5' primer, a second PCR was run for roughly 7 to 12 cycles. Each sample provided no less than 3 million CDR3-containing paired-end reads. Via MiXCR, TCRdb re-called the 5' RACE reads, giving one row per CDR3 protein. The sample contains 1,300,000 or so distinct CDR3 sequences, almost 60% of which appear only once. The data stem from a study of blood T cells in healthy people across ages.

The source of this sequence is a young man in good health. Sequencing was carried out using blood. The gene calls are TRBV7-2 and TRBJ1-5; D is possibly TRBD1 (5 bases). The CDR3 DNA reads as TGTGCCAGCAGCTTAGGGGACGGGGATCAGCCCCAGCATTTT. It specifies CASSLGDGDQPQHF.